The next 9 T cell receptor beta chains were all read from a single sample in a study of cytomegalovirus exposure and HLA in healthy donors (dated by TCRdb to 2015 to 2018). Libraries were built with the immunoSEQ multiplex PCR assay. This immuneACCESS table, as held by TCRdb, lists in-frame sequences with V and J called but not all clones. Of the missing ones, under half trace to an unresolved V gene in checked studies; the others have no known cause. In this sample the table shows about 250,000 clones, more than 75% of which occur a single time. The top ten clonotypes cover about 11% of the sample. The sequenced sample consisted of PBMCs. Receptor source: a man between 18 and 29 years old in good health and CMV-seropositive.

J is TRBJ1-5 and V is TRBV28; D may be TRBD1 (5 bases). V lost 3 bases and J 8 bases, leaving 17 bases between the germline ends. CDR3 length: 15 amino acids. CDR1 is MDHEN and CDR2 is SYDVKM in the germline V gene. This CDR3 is CASSLAGGEKKPQHF. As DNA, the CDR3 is TGTGCCAGCAGTTTGGCGGGGGGGGAGAAGAAGCCCCAGCATTTT.

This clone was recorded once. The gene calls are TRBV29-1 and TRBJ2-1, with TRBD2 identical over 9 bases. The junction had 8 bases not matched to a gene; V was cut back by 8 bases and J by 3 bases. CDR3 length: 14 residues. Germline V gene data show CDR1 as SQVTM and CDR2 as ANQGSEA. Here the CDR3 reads CSHRAAGGYNEQFF. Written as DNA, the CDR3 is TGCAGCCACAGGGCAGCGGGAGGCTACAATGAGCAGTTCTTC.

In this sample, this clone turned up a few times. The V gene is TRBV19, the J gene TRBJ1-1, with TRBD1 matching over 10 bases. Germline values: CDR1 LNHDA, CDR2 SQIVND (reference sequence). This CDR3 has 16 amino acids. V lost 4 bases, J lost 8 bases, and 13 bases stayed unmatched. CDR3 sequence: CASSTLNDRGRGEAFF. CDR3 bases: TGTGCCAGTAGTACACTAAATGACAGGGGGCGCGGGGAAGCTTTCTTT.

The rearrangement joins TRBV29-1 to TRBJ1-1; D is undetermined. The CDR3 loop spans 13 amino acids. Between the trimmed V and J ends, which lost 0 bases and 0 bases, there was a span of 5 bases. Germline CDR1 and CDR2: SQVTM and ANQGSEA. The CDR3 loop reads CSVEDRLNTEAFF. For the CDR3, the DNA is TGCAGCGTTGAAGACAGATTGAACACTGAAGCTTTCTTT.

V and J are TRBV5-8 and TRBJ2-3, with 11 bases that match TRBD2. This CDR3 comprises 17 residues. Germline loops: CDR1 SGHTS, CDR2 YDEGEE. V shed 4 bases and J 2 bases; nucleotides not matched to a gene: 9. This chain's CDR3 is CASSPRTSGPHTDTQYF. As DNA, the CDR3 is TGTGCCAGCAGCCCCCGGACTAGCGGGCCGCACACAGATACGCAGTATTTT.

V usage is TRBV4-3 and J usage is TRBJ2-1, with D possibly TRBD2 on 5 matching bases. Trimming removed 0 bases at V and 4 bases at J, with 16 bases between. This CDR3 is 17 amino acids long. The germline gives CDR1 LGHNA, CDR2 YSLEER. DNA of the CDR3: TGCGCCAGCAGCCAAGAGGCGGCTCCCGGGGTTTACAATGAGCAGTTCTTC. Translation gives CASSQEAAPGVYNEQFF.

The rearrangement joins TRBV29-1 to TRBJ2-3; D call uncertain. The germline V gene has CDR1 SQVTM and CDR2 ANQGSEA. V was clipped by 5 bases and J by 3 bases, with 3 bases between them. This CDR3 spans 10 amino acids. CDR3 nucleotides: TGCAGCGTTCTGACAGATACGCAGTATTTT. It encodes CSVLTDTQYF.

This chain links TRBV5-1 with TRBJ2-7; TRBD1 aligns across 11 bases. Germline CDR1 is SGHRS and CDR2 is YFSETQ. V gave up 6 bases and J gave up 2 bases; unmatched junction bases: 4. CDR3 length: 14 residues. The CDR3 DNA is TGCGCCAGCAACCCGGGACAGGGGGCCTACGAGCAGTACTTC. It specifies CASNPGQGAYEQYF.

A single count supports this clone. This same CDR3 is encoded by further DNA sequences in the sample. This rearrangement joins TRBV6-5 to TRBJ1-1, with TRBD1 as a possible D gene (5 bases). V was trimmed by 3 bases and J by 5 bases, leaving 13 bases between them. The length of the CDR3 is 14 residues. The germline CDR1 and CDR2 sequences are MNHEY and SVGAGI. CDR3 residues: CASSYREGWTEAFF. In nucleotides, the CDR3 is TGTGCCAGCAGTTATCGGGAGGGGTGGACTGAAGCTTTCTTT.